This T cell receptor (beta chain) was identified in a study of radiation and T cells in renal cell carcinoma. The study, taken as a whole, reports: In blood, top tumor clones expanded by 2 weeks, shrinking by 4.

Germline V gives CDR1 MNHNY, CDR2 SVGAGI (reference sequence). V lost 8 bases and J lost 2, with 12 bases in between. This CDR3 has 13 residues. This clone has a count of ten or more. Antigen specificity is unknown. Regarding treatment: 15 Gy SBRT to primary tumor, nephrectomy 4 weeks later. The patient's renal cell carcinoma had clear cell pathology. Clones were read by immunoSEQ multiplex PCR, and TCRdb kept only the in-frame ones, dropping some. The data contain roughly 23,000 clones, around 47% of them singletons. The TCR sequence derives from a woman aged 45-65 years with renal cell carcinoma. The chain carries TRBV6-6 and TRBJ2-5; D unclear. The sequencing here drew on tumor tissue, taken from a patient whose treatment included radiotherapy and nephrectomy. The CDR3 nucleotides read TGTGCCAGCGACTCCGGGTTACAAGAGACCCAGTACTTC. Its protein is CASDSGLQETQYF.